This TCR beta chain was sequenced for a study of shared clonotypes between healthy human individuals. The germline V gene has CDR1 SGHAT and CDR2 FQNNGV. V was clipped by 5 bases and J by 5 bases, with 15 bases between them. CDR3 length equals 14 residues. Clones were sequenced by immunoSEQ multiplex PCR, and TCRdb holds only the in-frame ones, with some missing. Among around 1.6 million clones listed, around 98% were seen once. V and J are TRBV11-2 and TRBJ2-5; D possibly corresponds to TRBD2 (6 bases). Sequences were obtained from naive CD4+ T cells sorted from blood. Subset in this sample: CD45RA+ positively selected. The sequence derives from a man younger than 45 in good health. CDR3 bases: TGTGCCAGCAGCCAGGGACCCGCGGGGGAGACCCAGTACTTC. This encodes CASSQGPAGETQYF.